The next 5 T cell receptor beta chains were all read from a single sample in a study of cytomegalovirus exposure and HLA in healthy donors. PCR involved 60 Vbeta and 13 Jbeta primers. Sequenced by immunoSEQ multiplex PCR; TCRdb stores in-frame clones only, minus some. Here the sample spans some 250,000 clones, about 86% being singletons. The sequencing input was PBMCs. Receptor source: a woman aged 60-75 years in good health and CMV-seropositive.

The chain carries TRBV5-5 and TRBJ2-2; weak D call: TRBD1 (6 bases). V was shortened by 1 base and J by 5 bases, with 12 bases between the two germline ends. The length of the CDR3 is 15 residues. CDR1 and CDR2 (germline): SGHKS, YYEKEE (reference sequence). The CDR3 nucleotides read TGTGCCAGCAGCTTGACGGGGACAAGTACCGGGGAGCTGTTTTTT. This gives the protein CASSLTGTSTGELFF.

The V and J genes are TRBV5-1 and TRBJ2-2; 8 bases agree with TRBD1. The V and J ends lost 0 bases and 10 bases, in that order; junction bases with no gene match: 8. The CDR3 is made up of 15 amino acids. CDR1 SGHRS and CDR2 YFSETQ come from the germline V gene. CDR3: CASSLGRTGNTELFF. CDR3 DNA: TGCGCCAGCAGCTTGGGACGGACAGGGAATACGGAGCTGTTTTTT.

This clone was seen only once. The chain carries TRBV11-2 and TRBJ1-2; D is ambiguous. The V end was cut by 6 bases, the J end by 1 base, with 18 bases between. The CDR3 runs 16 residues. Germline V lookup: CDR1 SGHAT, CDR2 FQNNGV. CDR3 in amino acids: CASSFGPGSGNYGYTF. DNA for the CDR3: TGTGCCAGCAGTTTCGGCCCCGGGTCGGGTAACTATGGCTACACCTTC.

The chain links TRBV20-1 to TRBJ2-1, with a possible D match to TRBD1 (6 bases). V lost 5 bases and J 10 bases, leaving 9 bases between the germline ends. Germline lookup yields CDR1 DFQATT and CDR2 SNEGSKA (reference sequence). The CDR3 runs to 10 residues. CDR3 nucleotide sequence: TGCAGTGCTGTGGGGACAGAGCAGTTCTTC. The encoded protein is CSAVGTEQFF.

This clone was seen once. J is TRBJ2-7 and V is TRBV27; 10 bases fit TRBD2. V was pared by 6 bases and J by 1 base, with 6 bases of the junction left unmatched. Per the germline V gene, CDR1 is MNHEY and CDR2 is SMNVEV (reference sequence). The CDR3 covers 15 residues. DNA for the CDR3: TGTGCCAGCAGCTTGAGGACTAGCGGTTCCTACGAGCAGTACTTC. Amino acids: CASSLRTSGSYEQYF.